This record looks at one T cell receptor beta chain sequence and its context. The sample originates from a study of blood T cell repertoires in COVID-19. Study in general: Samples taken during acute and convalescent COVID-19 were collected in the United States, Italy and Spain.

The germline gives CDR1 SNHLY, CDR2 FYNNEI. V was shortened by 6 bases and J by 6 bases, with 15 bases between the two germline ends. The CDR3 contains 13 residues. The data were produced by immunoSEQ multiplex PCR, yet TCRdb's version contains in-frame clones alone and is incomplete. The table records 100,000 or so clones, about four fifths of them present only once. V is TRBV2 and J is TRBJ2-7; a weak D match, TRBD1 (6 bases). This receptor was obtained from a middle-aged man with active or convalescent COVID-19. Sample: peripheral blood. The CDR3 DNA sequence: TGTGCCAGCAGAGTACAGGGTTTGAGCGAGCAGTACTTC. Residues: CASRVQGLSEQYF.